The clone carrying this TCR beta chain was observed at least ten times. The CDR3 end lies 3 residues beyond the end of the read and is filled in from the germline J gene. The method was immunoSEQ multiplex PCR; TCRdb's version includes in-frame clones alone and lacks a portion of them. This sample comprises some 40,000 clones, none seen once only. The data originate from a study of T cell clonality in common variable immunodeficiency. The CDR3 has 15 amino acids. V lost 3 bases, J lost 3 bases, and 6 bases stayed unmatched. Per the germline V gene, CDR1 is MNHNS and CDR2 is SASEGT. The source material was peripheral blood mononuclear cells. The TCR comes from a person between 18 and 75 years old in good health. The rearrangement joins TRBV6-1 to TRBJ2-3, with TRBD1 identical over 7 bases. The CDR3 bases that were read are TGTGCCAGCAGTGACAGGGGGTTTGGGACAGATACG. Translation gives CASSDRGFGTDT. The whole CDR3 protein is CASSDRGFGTDTQYF.